What follows are 27 T cell receptor beta chains derived from one specimen sequenced in a study of cytotoxic CD8 clonotypes in ibrutinib-treated CLL (dated by TCRdb to about 2021). Per the publication, the time point label means: approximately 25 months on ibrutinib. To prepare the library, the immunoSEQ multiplex PCR assay was applied. In TCRdb, the immuneACCESS table is reduced to in-frame sequences with V and J assigned. These tables do not hold every clone; where another copy was compared, an unresolved V gene accounts for under half, and the others remain unexplained. The sample profile shows some 200,000 clones; about two thirds of them were found once. Clones ranked in the top ten supply under 15% of the sample. Sequenced material: PBMCs, taken after 24 months of ibrutinib treatment. The origin of the receptors is a human donor with chronic lymphocytic leukemia.

The chain carries TRBV4-2 and TRBJ1-1; no clear D. The V end lost 3 bases, the J end lost 7 bases, and 12 bases lay between the germline ends. Germline lookup yields CDR1 LGHNA and CDR2 YNFKEQ. The CDR3 loop spans 13 amino acids. The CDR3, as DNA: TGTGCCAGCAGCCAGAGGTCGTTGGGTGAAGCTTTCTTT. Protein product: CASSQRSLGEAFF.

The chain links TRBV25-1 to TRBJ1-4; D might be TRBD1 (5 bases). V was shortened by 3 bases and J by 8 bases, with 13 bases between the two germline ends. This CDR3 comprises 14 residues. CDR1 is MGHDK, CDR2 SYGVNS, per germline. The CDR3 sequence is CASSDGTLFEKLFF. CDR3 in DNA: TGTGCCAGCAGTGACGGGACCCTTTTCGAAAAACTGTTTTTT.

This clone was seen a handful of times. The CDR3 DNA sequence: TGTGCCAGTAGTATGGGGACCGGGGGCGTCTATGGCTACACCTTC. Encoded protein: CASSMGTGGVYGYTF. This chain links TRBV19 with TRBJ1-2; D perhaps matches TRBD1 (6 bases). Deletions cut 3 bases from V and 4 bases from J, with 15 bases between. The CDR3 is 15 amino acids. Germline V gives CDR1 LNHDA, CDR2 SQIVND (reference sequence).

V is TRBV13 and J is TRBJ2-5; 14 bases are shared with TRBD2. The ends lost 5 bases at V and 2 bases at J; junction bases unmatched: 4. The CDR3 has 16 amino acids. CDR1 and CDR2 from the germline V gene are PRHDT and FYEKMQ (reference sequence). CDR3 DNA: TGTGCCAGCAGCCTACGGACTAGCGGGAGGCAAGAGACCCAGTACTTC. It specifies CASSLRTSGRQETQYF.

There are a few counts of this clone. V gene TRBV5-4 combines with J gene TRBJ1-1; D is uncertain. Germline CDR1 reads SGHNT; CDR2 reads YYREEE (reference sequence). The CDR3 consists of 12 residues. V lost 4 bases and J lost 7, with 11 bases in between. The CDR3 DNA follows: TGTGCCAGCAGCCGCGGCCCGATTGAAGCTTTCTTT. Protein sequence: CASSRGPIEAFF.

This clone was detected only once. This chain links TRBV21-1 with TRBJ2-1. TRBV21-1 is an annotated pseudogene. The CDR3 has 13 amino acids. The chain's CDR3 is CARRGRFLDEQFF. CDR3 coding DNA: TGTGCCAGACGGGGACGGTTTTTAGATGAGCAGTTCTTC.

The chain joins TRBV28 to TRBJ2-7; 9 bases are shared with TRBD1. Per the germline V gene, CDR1 is MDHEN and CDR2 is SYDVKM. This CDR3 region has 15 residues. V shed 6 bases and J 3 bases; nucleotides not matched to a gene: 9. CDR3 loop: CASRATGQGVYEQYF. CDR3 nucleotide sequence: TGTGCCAGCAGGGCGACGGGACAGGGCGTCTACGAGCAGTACTTC.

This chain joins TRBV10-3 and TRBJ2-7; 11 bases line up with TRBD2. CDR1 and CDR2 from the germline V gene are ENHRY and SYGVKD. The V and J ends lost 4 bases and 4 bases, in that order; junction bases with no gene match: 9. The CDR3 spans 16 residues. In nucleotides, the CDR3 is TGTGCCATCAGTGGGAGCTCTAGCGGGAGGATTTACGAGCAGTACTTC. It is translated as CAISGSSSGRIYEQYF.

In DNA form, the CDR3 reads TGTGCCAGCAGCCCCAATGGGACTAGAGGCAAGTACCAAGAGACCCAGTACTTC. Residues: CASSPNGTRGKYQETQYF. The genes are TRBV11-2 and TRBJ2-5; 8 bases fit TRBD2. The CDR3 length is 18 residues. Trimming took 5 bases from V and 0 from J; bases not matched to a gene: 14. CDR1 is SGHAT, CDR2 FQNNGV, per germline.

This clone was seen a handful of times. The chain employs TRBV7-9 and TRBJ2-1, with D maybe TRBD1 (5 bases). This CDR3 contains 15 residues. Germline V gives CDR1 SEHNR, CDR2 FQNEAQ (reference sequence). Trimming cost V 3 bases and J 7 bases, with 16 bases left between them. CDR3 coding DNA: TGTGCCAGCAGCTTGTTCTGGGCCCAGGGAAATGAGCAGTTCTTC. It is translated as CASSLFWAQGNEQFF.

This clone was seen only once. The chain has TRBV7-6 and TRBJ2-3; D is unclear. Germline V gives CDR1 SGHVS, CDR2 FNYEAQ. V gave up 6 bases and J gave up 1 base, with 11 bases separating them. CDR3 length: 14 residues. The chain's CDR3 is CASSPQPGTDTQYF. The CDR3, as DNA: TGTGCCAGCAGTCCCCAACCTGGCACAGATACGCAGTATTTT.

Here the CDR3 reads CASSQDPTGQGFLEQYF. In DNA, the CDR3 is TGCGCCAGCAGCCAAGATCCCACCGGACAGGGGTTCTTGGAGCAGTACTTC. The V gene is TRBV4-3, the J gene TRBJ2-7, with 9 bases aligning to TRBD1. Germline loops: CDR1 LGHNA, CDR2 YSLEER. J was trimmed by 7 bases and V by 0 bases; bases with no gene match: 13. CDR3 length equals 17 residues.

This clone was recorded once. The chain carries TRBV19 and TRBJ1-2, with D possibly being TRBD1 (5 bases). The germline CDR1 and CDR2 sequences are LNHDA and SQIVND (reference sequence). Trimming stripped 6 bases from V and 8 bases from J, with 16 bases between. There are 13 residues in the CDR3. The CDR3 coding sequence is TGTGCCAGTAGGCCGGGGGGTTCTTACGGCTACACCTTC. Amino acid sequence: CASRPGGSYGYTF.

The chain has TRBV4-1 and TRBJ1-1; 8 bases align to TRBD1. Unmatched junction bases numbered 7, after V lost 4 bases and J lost 3 bases. Per germline, CDR1 MGHRA and CDR2 YSYEKL. This CDR3 spans 15 amino acids. CDR3 DNA sequence: TGCGCCAGCAGCCCCGGACAGGGCGCTTACACTGAAGCTTTCTTT. Protein product: CASSPGQGAYTEAFF.

V gene TRBV5-6 combines with J gene TRBJ1-2; D unresolved. The V gene lost 1 base and the J gene lost 4 bases, with 11 bases spanning the gap. CDR1 is SGHDT, CDR2 YYEEEE, per germline. The CDR3 is made up of 14 amino acids. This CDR3 is CASSLTLGLYGYTF. The CDR3 DNA reads as TGTGCCAGCAGCTTGACACTGGGCCTCTATGGCTACACCTTC.

The table lists this clone with a few counts. The chain carries TRBV6-4 and TRBJ2-1; 8 nucleotides agree with TRBD2. The CDR3 is 14 residues long. The V gene's germline CDR1 is MRHNA and CDR2 SNTAGT. Trimming removed 6 bases from V and 9 bases from J; junction bases left unmatched: 10. The CDR3 DNA reads as TGTGCCAGCAGGGCCGGGACTAGGTTTGGTGAGCAGTTCTTC. Amino acid sequence: CASRAGTRFGEQFF.

V and J are TRBV4-3 and TRBJ2-7, with TRBD1 matching over 7 bases. The ends lost 3 bases at V and 7 bases at J; junction bases unmatched: 6. The CDR3 sequence is 13 residues long. In germline, CDR1 is LGHNA, CDR2 YSLEER. The CDR3: CASSQVTGWEQYF. The CDR3 bases are TGCGCCAGCAGCCAGGTGACAGGGTGGGAGCAGTACTTC.

The chain uses TRBV15 and TRBJ1-4; D may be TRBD1 (6 bases). The germline V gene encodes CDR1 LNHNV and CDR2 YYDKDF (reference sequence). Trimming shortened V by 1 base and J by 6 bases, and 6 bases separated the two germline ends. CDR3 length equals 13 residues. The CDR3 here is CATSRAGDEKLFF. In DNA, the CDR3 is TGTGCCACCAGCAGAGCAGGGGATGAAAAACTGTTTTTT.

The J gene is TRBJ1-2, the V gene TRBV19, with 7 bases identical to TRBD1. CDR3 length: 14 residues. The V gene end was trimmed by 8 bases and the J gene end by 4 bases; junction bases not matched to a gene: 10. The V gene's germline CDR1 is LNHDA and CDR2 SQIVND (reference sequence). This CDR3 reads CASGATGQFYGYTF. CDR3 bases: TGTGCCAGTGGGGCGACAGGGCAATTCTATGGCTACACCTTC.

This chain uses TRBV6-6 with TRBJ1-5; D call uncertain. CDR1 is MNHNY, CDR2 SVGAGI, per germline (reference sequence). The ends were cut back, 6 bases at V and 0 bases at J, with 12 bases in the middle. This CDR3 contains 15 residues. The CDR3 sequence: CASSPDGYSNQPQHF. The CDR3 nucleotides read TGTGCCAGCAGCCCGGACGGTTATAGCAATCAGCCCCAGCATTTT.

This rearrangement joins TRBV7-9 to TRBJ2-5; 8 positions match TRBD1. The germline V gene has CDR1 SEHNR and CDR2 FQNEAQ (reference sequence). CDR3 length equals 15 residues. The V segment lost 5 bases and the J segment 5 bases; nucleotides outside the gene matches: 10. The CDR3 coding sequence is TGTGCCAGCAGCACCGGACAGGGCGATTGGGAGACCCAGTACTTC. Translation gives CASSTGQGDWETQYF.

The chain uses TRBV6-5 and TRBJ1-1; D unresolved. V dropped 6 bases and J dropped 1 base, with 12 bases sitting between them. Germline V gene lookup returns CDR1 MNHEY and CDR2 SVGAGI. CDR3 length: 14 residues. The CDR3 sequence is CASRSSWSNTEAFF. CDR3 nucleotide sequence: TGTGCCAGCAGAAGTAGTTGGTCGAACACTGAAGCTTTCTTT.

The gene calls are TRBV7-9 and TRBJ1-3; D may be TRBD1 (5 bases). The CDR3 is made up of 14 amino acids. Germline-derived CDR1 and CDR2 are SEHNR and FQNEAQ (reference sequence). V lost 7 bases and J 2 bases, leaving 12 bases between the germline ends. The CDR3 reads CASTVGGAGNTIYF. The CDR3 coding sequence is TGTGCCAGCACAGTCGGAGGGGCTGGAAACACCATATATTTT.

With respect to this clone: Relative to the germline gene, one junction end is altered; a read error may explain this. The chain uses TRBV7-7 and TRBJ2-1; TRBD2 agrees at 8 bases. The CDR3 runs 13 residues. The germline gives CDR1 SSHAT, CDR2 FNYEAQ (reference sequence). CDR3 loop: CASSLGRGDEQFF. The CDR3 DNA reads TGTGCTAGCAGCTTAGGGCGGGGGGATGAGCAGTTCTTC.

There are a few counts of this clone. This chain links TRBV19 with TRBJ2-3, with D unclear. The CDR3 is 14 amino acids. Germline V gives CDR1 LNHDA, CDR2 SQIVND (reference sequence). The germline V and J ends were trimmed by 7 bases and 0 bases, with 11 bases remaining between them. The CDR3 loop reads CASTLDGSTDTQYF. The CDR3 coding sequence is TGTGCCAGTACCCTAGACGGTAGCACAGATACGCAGTATTTT.

The genes are TRBV19 and TRBJ1-1; maybe TRBD1 (6 bases). Per germline, CDR1 LNHDA and CDR2 SQIVND (reference sequence). The CDR3 sequence is 14 residues long. Trimming stripped 4 bases from V and 2 bases from J, with 11 bases between. CDR3 bases: TGTGCCAGTAGTAAACAGGGTGTAAACACTGAAGCTTTCTTT. It translates to CASSKQGVNTEAFF.

The rearrangement joins TRBV9 to TRBJ2-7; the D call may be TRBD1 or TRBD2 (5 bases each). The V gene's germline CDR1 is SGDLS and CDR2 YYNGEE. Trimming removed 0 bases from V and 7 bases from J, with 11 bases in between. This CDR3 has 13 amino acids. The CDR3 nucleotides are TGTGCCAGCAGCGTAGCAGGGTCGGGGGAGCAGTACTTC. Protein product: CASSVAGSGEQYF.